This TCR beta chain was sequenced for a study of a mutant IDH1 vaccine in newly diagnosed glioma. Time point given: week 23, last vaccination. Mutant IDH1 20-mer peptide, at 300 ug, made up each vaccine dose, with topical imiquimod. Libraries were prepared by immunoSEQ multiplex PCR; TCRdb keeps only in-frame clonotypes and omits some of them. The table has 25,000 to 30,000 clones, approximately 78% seen once. The V and J ends lost 5 bases and 7 bases respectively, with 8 bases between them. Germline lookup yields CDR1 SGHTA and CDR2 FQGNSA. This CDR3 region has 11 residues. As to this clone: The antigen remains undetermined.

The chain couples TRBV7-2 to TRBJ2-5, with D perhaps matching TRBD1 or TRBD2 (6 bases each). Sequenced material: PBMCs, taken from a glioma patient whose treatment included an IDH1 peptide vaccine. This sequence originates from a woman in her 30s with glioma. CDR3: CASSEGGTQYF. In nucleotides, the CDR3 is TGTGCCAGCAGCGAGGGGGGGACCCAGTACTTC. The full variable domain, with the rest looked up from reference TRBV7-2 and TRBJ2-5, is GAGVSQSPSNKVTEKGKDVELRCDPISGHTALYWYRQSLGQGLEFLIYFQGNSAPDKSGLPSDRFSAERTGGSVSTLTIQRTQQEDSAVYLCASSEGGTQYFGPGTRLLVL.